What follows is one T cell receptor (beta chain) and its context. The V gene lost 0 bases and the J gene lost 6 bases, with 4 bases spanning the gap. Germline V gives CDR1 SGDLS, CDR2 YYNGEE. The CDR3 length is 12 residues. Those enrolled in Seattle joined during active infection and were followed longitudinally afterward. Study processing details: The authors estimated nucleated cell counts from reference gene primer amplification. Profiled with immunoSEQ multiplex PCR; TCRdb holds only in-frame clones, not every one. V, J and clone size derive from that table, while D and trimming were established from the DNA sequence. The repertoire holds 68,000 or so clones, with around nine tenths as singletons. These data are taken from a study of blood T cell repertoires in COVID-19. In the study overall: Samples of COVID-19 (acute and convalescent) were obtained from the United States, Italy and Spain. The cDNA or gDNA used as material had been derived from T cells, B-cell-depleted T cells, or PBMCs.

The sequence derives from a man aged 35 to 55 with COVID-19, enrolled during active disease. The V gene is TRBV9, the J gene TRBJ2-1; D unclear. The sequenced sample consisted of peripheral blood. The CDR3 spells CASSVVSNEQFF. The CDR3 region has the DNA TGTGCCAGCAGCGTAGTCAGCAATGAGCAGTTCTTC.